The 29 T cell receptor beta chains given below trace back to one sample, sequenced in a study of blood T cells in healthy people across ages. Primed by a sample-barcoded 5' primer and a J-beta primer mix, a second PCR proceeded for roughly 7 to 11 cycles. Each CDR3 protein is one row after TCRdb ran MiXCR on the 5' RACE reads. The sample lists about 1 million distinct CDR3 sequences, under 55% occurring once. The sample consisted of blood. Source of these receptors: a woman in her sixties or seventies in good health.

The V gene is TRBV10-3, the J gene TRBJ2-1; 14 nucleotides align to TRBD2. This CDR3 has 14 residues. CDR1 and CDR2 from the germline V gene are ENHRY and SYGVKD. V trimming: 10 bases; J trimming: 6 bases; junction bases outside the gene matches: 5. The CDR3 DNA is TGTGCCACACGGACTAGCGGGAGGACCAATGAGCAGTTCTTC. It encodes CATRTSGRTNEQFF.

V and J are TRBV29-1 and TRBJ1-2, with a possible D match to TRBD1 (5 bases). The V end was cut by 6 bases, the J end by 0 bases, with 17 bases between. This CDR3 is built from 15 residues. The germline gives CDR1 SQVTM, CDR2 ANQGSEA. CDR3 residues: CSVLPGQFANYGYTF. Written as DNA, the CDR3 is TGCAGCGTCCTTCCGGGGCAGTTCGCTAACTATGGCTACACCTTC.

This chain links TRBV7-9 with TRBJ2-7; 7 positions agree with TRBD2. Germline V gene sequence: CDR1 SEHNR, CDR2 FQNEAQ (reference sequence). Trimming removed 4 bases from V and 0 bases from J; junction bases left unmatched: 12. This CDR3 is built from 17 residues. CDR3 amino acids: CASSSTLGGGPSYEQYF. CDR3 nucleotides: TGTGCCAGCAGCTCAACCCTTGGGGGGGGACCCTCCTACGAGCAGTACTTC.

The CDR3 nucleotides read TGCAGCGTTGAACTGACGAACGGGGAGCTGTTTTTT. It is translated as CSVELTNGELFF. This chain joins TRBV29-1 and TRBJ2-2; D ambiguous. Trimming cost V 2 bases and J 7 bases, with 8 bases left between them. The CDR3 is made up of 12 amino acids. The V gene's germline CDR1 is SQVTM and CDR2 ANQGSEA.

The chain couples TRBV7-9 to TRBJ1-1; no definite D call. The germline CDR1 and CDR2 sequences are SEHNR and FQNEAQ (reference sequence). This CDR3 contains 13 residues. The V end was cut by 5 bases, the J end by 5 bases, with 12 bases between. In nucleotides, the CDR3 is TGTGCCAGCAGCAGGGCTTGGGGAACTGAAGCTTTCTTT. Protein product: CASSRAWGTEAFF.

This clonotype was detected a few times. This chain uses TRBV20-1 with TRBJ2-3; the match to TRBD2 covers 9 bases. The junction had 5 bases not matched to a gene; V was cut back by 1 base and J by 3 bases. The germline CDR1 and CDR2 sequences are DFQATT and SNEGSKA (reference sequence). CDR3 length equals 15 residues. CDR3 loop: CSARGSSGMTDTQYF. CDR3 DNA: TGCAGTGCTAGAGGGTCTAGCGGGATGACAGATACGCAGTATTTT.

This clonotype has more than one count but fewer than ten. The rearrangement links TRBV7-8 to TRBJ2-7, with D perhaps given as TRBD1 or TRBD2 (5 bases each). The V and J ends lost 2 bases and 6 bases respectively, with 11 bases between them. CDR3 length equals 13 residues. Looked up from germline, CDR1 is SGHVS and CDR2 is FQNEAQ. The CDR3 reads CASSLFPGSEQYF. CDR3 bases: TGTGCCAGCAGCTTATTTCCAGGGAGCGAGCAGTACTTC. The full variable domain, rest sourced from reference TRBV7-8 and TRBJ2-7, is GAGVSQSPRYKVAKRGQDVALRCDPISGHVSLFWYQQALGQGPEFLTYFQNEAQLDKSGLPSDRFFAERPEGSVSTLKIQRTQQEDSAVYLCASSLFPGSEQYFGPGTRLTVT.

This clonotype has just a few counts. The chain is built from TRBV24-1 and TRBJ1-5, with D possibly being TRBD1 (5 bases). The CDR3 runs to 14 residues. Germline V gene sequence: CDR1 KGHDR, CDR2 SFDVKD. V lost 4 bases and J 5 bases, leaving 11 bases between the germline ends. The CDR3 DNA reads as TGTGCCACCAGTGAACCCGGGGCCTATCAGCCCCAGCATTTT. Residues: CATSEPGAYQPQHF.

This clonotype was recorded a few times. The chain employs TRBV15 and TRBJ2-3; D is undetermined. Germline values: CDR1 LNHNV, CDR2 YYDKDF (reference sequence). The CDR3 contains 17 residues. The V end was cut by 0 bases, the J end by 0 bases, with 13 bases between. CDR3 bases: TGTGCCACCAGCAGAGAAAACTATGGCCTCAGCACAGATACGCAGTATTTT. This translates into CATSRENYGLSTDTQYF.

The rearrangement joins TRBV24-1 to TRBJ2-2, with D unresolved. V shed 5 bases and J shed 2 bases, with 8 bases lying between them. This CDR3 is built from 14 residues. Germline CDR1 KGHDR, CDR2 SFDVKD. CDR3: CATSGYLNTGELFF. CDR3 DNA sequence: TGTGCCACCAGTGGTTACCTTAACACCGGGGAGCTGTTTTTT.

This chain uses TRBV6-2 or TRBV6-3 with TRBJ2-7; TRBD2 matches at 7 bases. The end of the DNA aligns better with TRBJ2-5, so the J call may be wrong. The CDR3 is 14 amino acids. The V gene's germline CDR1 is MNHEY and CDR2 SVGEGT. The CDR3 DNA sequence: TGTGCCAGCACCCAACCGGGACTACAGGAGACCCAGTACTTC. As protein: CASTQPGLQETQYF.

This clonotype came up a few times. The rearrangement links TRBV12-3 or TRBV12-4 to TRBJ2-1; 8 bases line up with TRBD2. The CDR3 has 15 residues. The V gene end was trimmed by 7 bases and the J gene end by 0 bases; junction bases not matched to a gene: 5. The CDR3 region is CASTLSGSSYNEQFF. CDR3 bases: TGTGCCAGCACCCTCAGCGGGAGCTCCTACAATGAGCAGTTCTTC.

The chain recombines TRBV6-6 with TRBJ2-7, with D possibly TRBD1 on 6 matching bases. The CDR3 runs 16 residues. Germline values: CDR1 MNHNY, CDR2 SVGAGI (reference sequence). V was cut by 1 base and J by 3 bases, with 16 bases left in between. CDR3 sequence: CASSYYKTGYLYEQYF. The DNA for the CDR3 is TGTGCCAGCAGTTACTACAAGACAGGCTACCTCTACGAGCAGTACTTC.

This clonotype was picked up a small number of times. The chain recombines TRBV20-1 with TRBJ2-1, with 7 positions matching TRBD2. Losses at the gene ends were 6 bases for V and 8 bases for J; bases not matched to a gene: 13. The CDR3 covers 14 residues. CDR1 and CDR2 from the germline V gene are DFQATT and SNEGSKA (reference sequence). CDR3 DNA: TGCAGTGCGGAACTAGCGTGGCCAAGCCATGAGCAGTTCTTC. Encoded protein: CSAELAWPSHEQFF.

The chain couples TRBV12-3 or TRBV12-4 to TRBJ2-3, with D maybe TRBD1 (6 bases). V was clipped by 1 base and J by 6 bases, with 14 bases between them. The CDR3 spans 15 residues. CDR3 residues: CASSLGAQGKDTQYF. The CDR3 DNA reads TGTGCCAGCAGTTTAGGAGCACAGGGCAAGGATACGCAGTATTTT.

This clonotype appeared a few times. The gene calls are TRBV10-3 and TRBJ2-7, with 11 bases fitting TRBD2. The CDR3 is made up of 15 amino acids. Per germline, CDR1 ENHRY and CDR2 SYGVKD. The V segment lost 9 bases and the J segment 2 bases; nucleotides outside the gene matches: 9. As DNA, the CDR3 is TGTGCCATTTCCGACGGGACTAGCGGCACCTACGAGCAGTACTTC. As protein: CAISDGTSGTYEQYF.

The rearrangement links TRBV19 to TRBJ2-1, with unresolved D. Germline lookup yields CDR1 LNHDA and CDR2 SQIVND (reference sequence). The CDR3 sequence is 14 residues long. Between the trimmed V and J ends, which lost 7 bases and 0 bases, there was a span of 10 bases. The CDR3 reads CASKPDNSYNEQFF. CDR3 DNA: TGTGCCAGTAAACCCGACAACTCCTACAATGAGCAGTTCTTC.

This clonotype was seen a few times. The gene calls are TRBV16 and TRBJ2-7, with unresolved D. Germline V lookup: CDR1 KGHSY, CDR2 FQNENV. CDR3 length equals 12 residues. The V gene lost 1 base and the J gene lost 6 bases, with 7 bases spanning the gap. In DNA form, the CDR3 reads TGTGCCAGCAGCCAATTGGGCGGCGAGCAGTACTTC. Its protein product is CASSQLGGEQYF.

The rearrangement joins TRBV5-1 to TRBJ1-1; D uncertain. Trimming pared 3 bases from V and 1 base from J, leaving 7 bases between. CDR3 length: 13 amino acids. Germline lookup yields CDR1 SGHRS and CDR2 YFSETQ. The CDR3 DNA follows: TGCGCCAGCAGCTGGTGGGAGAACACTGAAGCTTTCTTT. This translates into CASSWWENTEAFF.

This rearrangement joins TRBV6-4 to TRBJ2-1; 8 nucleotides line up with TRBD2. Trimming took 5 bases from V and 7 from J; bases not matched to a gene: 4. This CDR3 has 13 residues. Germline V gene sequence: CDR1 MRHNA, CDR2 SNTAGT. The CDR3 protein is CASSTGLVNEQFF. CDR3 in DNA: TGTGCCAGCAGTACGGGACTAGTGAATGAGCAGTTCTTC.

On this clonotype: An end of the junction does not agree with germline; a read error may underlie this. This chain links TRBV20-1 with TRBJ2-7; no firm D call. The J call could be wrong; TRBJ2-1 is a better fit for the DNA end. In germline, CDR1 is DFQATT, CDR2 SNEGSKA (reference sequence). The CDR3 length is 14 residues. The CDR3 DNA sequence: TGCAGTGTTAGAGATCCCCTTAGCTCCTACGAGCAGTTCTTC. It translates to CSVRDPLSSYEQFF.

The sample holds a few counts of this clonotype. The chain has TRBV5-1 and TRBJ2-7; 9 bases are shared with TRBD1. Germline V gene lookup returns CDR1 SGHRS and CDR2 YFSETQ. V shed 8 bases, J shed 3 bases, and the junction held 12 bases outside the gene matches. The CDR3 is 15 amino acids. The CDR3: CASTVDDRGFYEQYF. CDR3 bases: TGCGCCAGTACCGTCGACGACAGGGGGTTCTACGAGCAGTACTTC.

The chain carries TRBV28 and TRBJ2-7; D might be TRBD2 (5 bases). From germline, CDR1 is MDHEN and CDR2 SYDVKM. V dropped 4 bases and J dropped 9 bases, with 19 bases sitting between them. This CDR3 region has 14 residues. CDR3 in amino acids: CASSSASINKGQYF. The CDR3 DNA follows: TGTGCCAGCAGTTCAGCTAGCATTAATAAAGGGCAGTACTTC.

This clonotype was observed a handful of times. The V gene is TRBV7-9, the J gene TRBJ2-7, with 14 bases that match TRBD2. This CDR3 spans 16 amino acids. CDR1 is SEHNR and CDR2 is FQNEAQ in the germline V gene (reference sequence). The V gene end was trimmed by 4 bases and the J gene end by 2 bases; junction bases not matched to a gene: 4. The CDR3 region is CASSSGLAGVPYEQYF. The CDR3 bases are TGTGCCAGCAGCTCGGGACTAGCGGGAGTACCCTACGAGCAGTACTTC.

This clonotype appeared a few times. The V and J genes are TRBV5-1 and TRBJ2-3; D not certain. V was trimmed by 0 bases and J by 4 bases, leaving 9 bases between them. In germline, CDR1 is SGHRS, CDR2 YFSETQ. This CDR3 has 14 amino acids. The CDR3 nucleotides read TGCGCCAGCAGCTTGGCTGGCGTCCCAGATACGCAGTATTTT. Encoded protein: CASSLAGVPDTQYF.

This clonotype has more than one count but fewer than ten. The CDR3 sequence is CASSSPPATEGYTF. The CDR3 nucleotides read TGCGCCAGCAGCTCCCCGCCCGCGACTGAGGGCTACACCTTC. The chain combines TRBV5-1 with TRBJ1-2; D gene uncertain. CDR1 SGHRS and CDR2 YFSETQ come from the germline V gene. There are 14 residues in the CDR3. The V and J ends lost 3 bases and 8 bases respectively, with 17 bases between them.

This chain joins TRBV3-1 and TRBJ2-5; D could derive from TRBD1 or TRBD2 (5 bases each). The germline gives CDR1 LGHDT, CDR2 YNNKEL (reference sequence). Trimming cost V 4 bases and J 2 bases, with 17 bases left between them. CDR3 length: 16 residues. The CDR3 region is CASSRQPGTRQETQYF. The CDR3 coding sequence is TGTGCCAGCAGCCGACAACCCGGGACCAGACAAGAGACCCAGTACTTC.

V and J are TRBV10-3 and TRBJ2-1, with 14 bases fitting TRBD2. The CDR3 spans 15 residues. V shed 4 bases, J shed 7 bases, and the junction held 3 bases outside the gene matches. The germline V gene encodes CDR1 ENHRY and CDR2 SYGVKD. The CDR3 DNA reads TGTGCCATCAGTGGACTAGCGGGAGGGTATAATGAGCAGTTCTTC. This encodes CAISGLAGGYNEQFF.

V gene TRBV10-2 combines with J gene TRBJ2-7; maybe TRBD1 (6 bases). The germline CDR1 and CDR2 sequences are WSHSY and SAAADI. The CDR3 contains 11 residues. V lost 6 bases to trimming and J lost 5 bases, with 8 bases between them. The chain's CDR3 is CASRQGHEQYF. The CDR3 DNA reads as TGCGCCAGCAGACAGGGACACGAGCAGTACTTC.